One sample yielded the 16 T cell receptor beta chains listed below, sequenced in a study of cytotoxic CD8 clonotypes in ibrutinib-treated CLL. The method was immunoSEQ multiplex PCR; TCRdb's version includes in-frame clones alone and lacks a portion of them. The sample holds about 300,000 clones, roughly four fifths seen once. The starting material was PBMCs, obtained at disease progression, from a patient treated with ibrutinib. The receptors derive from a human donor with chronic lymphocytic leukemia.

The chain has TRBV29-1 and TRBJ2-1, with D possibly being TRBD2 (5 bases). The V gene's germline CDR1 is SQVTM and CDR2 ANQGSEA. This CDR3 is 17 amino acids long. V was cut by 3 bases and J by 4 bases, with 22 bases left in between. The DNA for the CDR3 is TGCAGCGTTGACGGTAGTGGGGTGTCCGGACTTTACAATGAGCAGTTCTTC. This gives the protein CSVDGSGVSGLYNEQFF.

This chain uses TRBV5-1 with TRBJ2-7, with a tentative D call TRBD1 (6 bases). V was shortened by 1 base and J by 0 bases, with 20 bases between the two germline ends. CDR1 and CDR2 (germline): SGHRS, YFSETQ. The CDR3 contains 18 residues. The DNA for the CDR3 is TGCGCCAGCAGCTTGACCTTACAGGGATTGGCTCGCTCCTACGAGCAGTACTTC. The encoded protein is CASSLTLQGLARSYEQYF.

The CDR3 region is CASSLVGQISANYGYTF. CDR3 nucleotides: TGTGCCAGCAGCTTAGTAGGACAGATCTCGGCAAACTATGGCTACACCTTC. The chain is built from TRBV7-8 and TRBJ1-2; D may be TRBD1 (6 bases). The CDR3 is 17 residues long. Germline-derived CDR1 and CDR2 are SGHVS and FQNEAQ. V gave up 1 base and J gave up 2 bases, with 17 bases separating them.

The chain is built from TRBV6-1 and TRBJ2-7; D is undetermined. The CDR3 is 14 residues long. V was clipped by 5 bases and J by 3 bases, with 14 bases between them. The V gene's germline CDR1 is MNHNS and CDR2 SASEGT. Written as DNA, the CDR3 is TGTGCCAGCAGTCGGGTCAAAGTAGGCTACGAGCAGTACTTC. The encoded protein is CASSRVKVGYEQYF.

This chain links TRBV9 with TRBJ2-7; 14 positions agree with TRBD2. The J segment lost 9 bases and the V segment lost 3 bases, leaving 11 bases of the junction unmatched. CDR1 is SGDLS and CDR2 is YYNGEE in the germline V gene. CDR3 length: 16 residues. The CDR3 nucleotides are TGTGCCAGCAGCGCCCGGGGACTAGCGGGAGAGGGTGGGCAGTACTTC. It is translated as CASSARGLAGEGGQYF.

This clone was counted once. This chain joins TRBV7-9 and TRBJ1-1, with D tentatively TRBD1 (5 bases). In germline, CDR1 is SEHNR, CDR2 FQNEAQ (reference sequence). V was trimmed by 7 bases and J by 7 bases, leaving 28 bases between them. The CDR3 is 17 amino acids. In DNA form, the CDR3 reads TGTGCCAGCACCCTCTCAGGAGGGGCCGGGTTCCCAGGTGAAGCTTTCTTT. Its protein product is CASTLSGGAGFPGEAFF. The complete variable domain, with remaining parts taken from reference TRBV7-9 and TRBJ1-1, reads DTGVSQNPRHKITKRGQNVTFRCDPISEHNRLYWYRQTLGQGPEFLTYFQNEAQLEKSRLLSDRFSAERPKGSFSTLEIQRTEQGDSAMYLCASTLSGGAGFPGEAFFGQGTRLTVV.

V and J are TRBV11-1 and TRBJ2-5, with 11 bases aligning to TRBD1. V shed 6 bases, J shed 4 bases, and the junction held 7 bases outside the gene matches. Per the germline V gene, CDR1 is SGHAT and CDR2 is FQDESV (reference sequence). This CDR3 contains 15 residues. The CDR3 sequence: CASRVGQGGPETQYF. The CDR3 DNA reads TGTGCCAGCAGAGTGGGACAGGGGGGGCCAGAGACCCAGTACTTC. Supplemented by reference TRBV11-1 and TRBJ2-5, the full variable domain reads EAEVAQSPRYKITEKSQAVAFWCDPISGHATLYWYRQILGQGPELLVQFQDESVVDDSQLPKDRFSAERLKGVDSTLKIQPAELGDSAMYLCASRVGQGGPETQYFGPGTRLLVL.

This rearrangement joins TRBV29-1 to TRBJ2-4; D is ambiguous. The V end was cut by 2 bases, the J end by 9 bases, with 14 bases between. CDR3 length: 13 residues. Germline lookup yields CDR1 SQVTM and CDR2 ANQGSEA. Written as DNA, the CDR3 is TGCAGCGTTGAAAGGGCGATGGGTGGCATTCAGTACTTC. Translating gives CSVERAMGGIQYF.

CDR3 protein: CASSPARGRTEAFF. CDR3 DNA: TGTGCCAGCAGTCCCGCCCGGGGGAGGACTGAAGCTTTCTTT. The rearrangement links TRBV27 to TRBJ1-1; a possible D gene is TRBD1 (5 bases). This CDR3 is 14 amino acids long. V dropped 5 bases and J dropped 5 bases, with 15 bases sitting between them. Germline V gene sequence: CDR1 MNHEY, CDR2 SMNVEV (reference sequence).

This clone was detected only once. J is TRBJ2-5 and V is TRBV29-1; D is undetermined. From germline, CDR1 is SQVTM and CDR2 ANQGSEA. Trimming left V 3 bases short and J 7 bases short, with 9 bases between. The CDR3 has 11 residues. The CDR3 sequence is CSVEHVGTQYF. The CDR3 nucleotides are TGCAGCGTTGAGCACGTGGGGACCCAGTACTTC.

This clone was picked up a small number of times. V gene TRBV4-1 combines with J gene TRBJ2-7; D is ambiguous. Germline V gives CDR1 MGHRA, CDR2 YSYEKL. Trimming left V 3 bases short and J 0 bases short, with 9 bases between. CDR3 size: 14 residues. The CDR3: CASSQSGRSYEQYF. The CDR3 nucleotides are TGCGCCAGCAGCCAGTCGGGCCGCTCCTACGAGCAGTACTTC.

This rearrangement joins TRBV9 to TRBJ2-4; 8 nucleotides line up with TRBD2. The CDR3 is 18 residues long. V was pared by 4 bases and J by 2 bases, with 14 bases of the junction left unmatched. Germline lookup yields CDR1 SGDLS and CDR2 YYNGEE. The CDR3, as DNA: TGTGCCAGCAGCTCGAGACCGGGACTAGTCGGATCCAAAAACATTCAGTACTTC. Encoded protein: CASSSRPGLVGSKNIQYF.

The genes are TRBV29-1 and TRBJ1-4; 7 nucleotides align to TRBD1. Germline values: CDR1 SQVTM, CDR2 ANQGSEA. The V segment lost 5 bases and the J segment 6 bases; nucleotides outside the gene matches: 9. The CDR3 consists of 14 residues. The DNA for the CDR3 is TGCAGCGTTTCGTCACAGGGGAAAGATGAAAAACTGTTTTTT. Protein: CSVSSQGKDEKLFF. The full variable domain, completed using reference TRBV29-1 and TRBJ1-4, is SAVISQKPSRDICQRGTSLTIQCQVDSQVTMMFWYRQQPGQSLTLIATANQGSEATYESGFVIDKFPISRPNLTFSTLTVSNMSPEDSSIYLCSVSSQGKDEKLFFGSGTQLSVL.

The chain uses TRBV5-5 and TRBJ2-4; a possible D gene is TRBD1 (5 bases). Germline-derived CDR1 and CDR2 are SGHKS and YYEKEE (reference sequence). Trimming left V 1 base short and J 2 bases short, with 13 bases between. The CDR3 loop spans 16 amino acids. Here the CDR3 reads CASSLYVQGTKNIQYF. The CDR3 coding sequence is TGTGCCAGCAGCTTGTATGTCCAGGGCACCAAAAACATTCAGTACTTC.

This clone was counted only a few times. This sequence joins TRBV5-6 and TRBJ2-2; no firm D call. This CDR3 comprises 13 residues. Trimming pared 1 base from V and 7 bases from J, leaving 8 bases between. The V gene's germline CDR1 is SGHDT and CDR2 YYEEEE. CDR3 nucleotide sequence: TGTGCCAGCAGCTTGTCGGTTAACGGGGAGCTGTTTTTT. This sequence encodes CASSLSVNGELFF.

This clone was seen more than once but under ten times. The chain employs TRBV25-1 and TRBJ1-2; TRBD1 is a possible D gene (6 bases). The V gene lost 4 bases and the J gene lost 5 bases, with 8 bases spanning the gap. CDR1 and CDR2 (germline): MGHDK, SYGVNS. CDR3 length: 12 residues. CDR3 bases: TGTGCCAGCAGTGTGCAGGGGTATGGCTACACCTTC. Amino acids: CASSVQGYGYTF.